This passage covers 22 T cell receptor beta chains from one sample sequenced in a study of persistence of HIV-infected CD4 T cells. For these receptors, no antigen is known. The libraries were made with immunoSEQ version 4 in survey mode. Only in-frame clones appear in the TCRdb table, and some are missing; sequencing was by immunoSEQ multiplex PCR. The repertoire holds 6,000 to 8,500 clones, with approximately 80% as singletons. Lysates of CMV-infected fibroblasts at approximately 10 ug/mL stimulated these cells. Responding CD4+ T cells were sorted by upregulation of both CD40 ligand and CD69. This material consisted of CD4+ T cells sorted from PBMCs after approximately 20-hour stimulation, taken from a patient who received antiretroviral therapy. These receptors all come from an adult woman with HIV who was CMV-seropositive.

The chain links TRBV4-1 to TRBJ1-3, with D possibly being TRBD1 (5 bases). Looked up from germline, CDR1 is MGHRA and CDR2 is YSYEKL. The ends were cut back, 3 bases at V and 2 bases at J, with 11 bases in the middle. CDR3 size: 15 residues. This CDR3 is CASSHSRGAGNTIYF. In DNA form, the CDR3 reads TGCGCCAGCAGCCACTCAAGGGGAGCTGGAAACACCATATATTTT.

The chain links TRBV29-1 to TRBJ2-7; the match to TRBD1 covers 8 bases. This CDR3 comprises 12 residues. Trimming took 4 bases from V and 5 from J; bases not matched to a gene: 4. In germline, CDR1 is SQVTM, CDR2 ANQGSEA. The CDR3 region is CSVARTGNEQYF. The CDR3 bases are TGCAGCGTTGCCCGGACAGGGAACGAGCAGTACTTC.

This clone has just one count. The genes are TRBV18 and TRBJ2-3; no reliable D call. Trimming pared 2 bases from V and 0 bases from J, leaving 3 bases between. There are 13 residues in the CDR3. CDR1 KGHSH and CDR2 LQKENI come from the germline V gene. CDR3 coding DNA: TGTGCCAGCTCACCATCTAGCACAGATACGCAGTATTTT. It translates to CASSPSSTDTQYF.

The chain combines TRBV7-2 with TRBJ1-1; D unresolved. CDR3 length equals 14 residues. Germline CDR1 and CDR2: SGHTA and FQGNSA. Trimming left V 1 base short and J 2 bases short, with 8 bases between. The CDR3 region is CASSLDSSNTEAFF. In DNA, the CDR3 is TGTGCCAGCAGCTTAGACAGTTCCAACACTGAAGCTTTCTTT.

This chain connects TRBV7-9 to TRBJ1-2; TRBD1 is a possible D gene (5 bases). The length of the CDR3 is 16 residues. Trimming shortened V by 5 bases and J by 3 bases, and 19 bases separated the two germline ends. From germline, CDR1 is SEHNR and CDR2 FQNEAQ (reference sequence). The CDR3 DNA reads TGTGCCAGCAGCCCGCGGGGCCTCTTTGCGGACTATGGCTACACCTTC. Protein sequence: CASSPRGLFADYGYTF.

The V call is TRBV6-5, the J call TRBJ1-2; no reliable D call. Germline V gene lookup returns CDR1 MNHEY and CDR2 SVGAGI. This CDR3 contains 15 residues. V lost 5 bases to trimming and J lost 2 bases, with 15 bases between them. DNA for the CDR3: TGTGCCAGCAGTCGAAAAACTACAACCAACTATGGCTACACCTTC. Its protein product is CASSRKTTTNYGYTF.

The V gene is TRBV28, the J gene TRBJ2-4, with D perhaps TRBD1 or TRBD2 (6 bases each). Germline V lookup: CDR1 MDHEN, CDR2 SYDVKM. With 11 bases removed from V and 0 bases from J, the gap between germline ends came to 17 bases. The CDR3 is 15 amino acids. DNA of the CDR3: TGTGCCGCGAGGGGGGCGGGACTAGCCAAAAACATTCAGTACTTC. Translated: CAARGAGLAKNIQYF.

This clone was recorded a few times. This sequence joins TRBV3-1 (or the pseudogene TRBV3-2) and TRBJ1-2; the match to TRBD1 covers 8 bases. Germline CDR1 reads LGHDT; CDR2 reads YNNKEL (reference sequence). This CDR3 is built from 15 residues. The V and J ends lost 4 bases and 5 bases, in that order; junction bases with no gene match: 9. CDR3 residues: CASSLRTGSGYGYTF. The CDR3 DNA reads as TGTGCCAGCAGCCTCCGGACAGGGTCAGGTTATGGCTACACCTTC.

This chain connects TRBV27 to TRBJ1-1; TRBD1 is a possible D gene (5 bases). V lost 7 bases and J 0 bases, leaving 15 bases between the germline ends. Germline-derived CDR1 and CDR2 are MNHEY and SMNVEV (reference sequence). The CDR3 is 15 amino acids. The CDR3 reads CASKEQANMNTEAFF. For the CDR3, the DNA is TGTGCCAGCAAAGAACAGGCGAACATGAACACTGAAGCTTTCTTT.

This rearrangement joins TRBV7-9 to TRBJ1-2; D may be TRBD1 (5 bases). Germline CDR1 SEHNR, CDR2 FQNEAQ (reference sequence). CDR3 length: 13 residues. V lost 2 bases and J lost 7, with 11 bases in between. CDR3 in amino acids: CASSLQGVGGYTF. In DNA, the CDR3 is TGTGCCAGCAGCTTACAGGGAGTCGGTGGCTACACCTTC.

The rearrangement uses TRBV7-9 and TRBJ2-1; D perhaps matches TRBD1 (5 bases). This CDR3 has 11 residues. The V end lost 8 bases, the J end lost 6 bases, and 8 bases lay between the germline ends. CDR1 SEHNR and CDR2 FQNEAQ come from the germline V gene (reference sequence). The CDR3 loop reads CASHGANEQFF. The DNA of the CDR3 is TGTGCCAGCCATGGGGCCAATGAGCAGTTCTTC.

V usage is TRBV30 and J usage is TRBJ1-1; D possibly corresponds to TRBD1 (6 bases). Between the trimmed V and J ends, which lost 3 bases and 0 bases, there was a span of 14 bases. This CDR3 is built from 15 residues. CDR1 is GTSNPN, CDR2 SVGIG, per germline (reference sequence). CDR3 residues: CAWRGLGAVNTEAFF. The CDR3, as DNA: TGTGCCTGGAGGGGGCTGGGGGCTGTGAACACTGAAGCTTTCTTT.

The chain is built from TRBV7-9 and TRBJ1-2; D may be TRBD1 (5 bases). This CDR3 spans 16 amino acids. Germline CDR1 is SEHNR and CDR2 is FQNEAQ (reference sequence). Trimming removed 3 bases from V and 0 bases from J, with 14 bases in between. CDR3 in amino acids: CASSLPGRGSNYGYTF. The CDR3 DNA sequence: TGTGCCAGCAGCTTGCCCGGTAGGGGCTCTAACTATGGCTACACCTTC.

This chain connects TRBV3-1 (or the pseudogene TRBV3-2) to TRBJ1-5; D gene ambiguous. The CDR3 has 14 amino acids. Germline CDR1 reads LGHDT; CDR2 reads YNNKEL (reference sequence). V was cut by 4 bases and J by 5 bases, with 12 bases left in between. CDR3: CASSLTQNDQPQHF. CDR3 coding DNA: TGTGCCAGCAGCCTGACCCAGAACGATCAGCCCCAGCATTTT.

This chain links TRBV28 with TRBJ1-2; no clear D. The CDR3 has 14 residues. The V and J ends lost 3 bases and 2 bases respectively, with 10 bases between them. From germline, CDR1 is MDHEN and CDR2 SYDVKM. The CDR3 DNA follows: TGTGCCAGCAGTTTTGTGCAGGTGAACTATGGCTACACCTTC. Its translation is CASSFVQVNYGYTF.

The V and J genes are TRBV7-2 and TRBJ2-7; TRBD2 is a possible D gene (6 bases). Germline V gives CDR1 SGHTA, CDR2 FQGNSA. Trimming left V 5 bases short and J 5 bases short, with 19 bases between. The CDR3 has 15 residues. The CDR3 coding sequence is TGTGCCAGCAGCAAACAAATGGGGGGATCCAACGAGCAGTACTTC. Translated, it gives CASSKQMGGSNEQYF.

This chain connects TRBV6-2 or TRBV6-3 to TRBJ2-7, with 15 bases lining up with TRBD2. Germline-derived CDR1 and CDR2 are MNHEY and SVGEGT. This CDR3 comprises 15 residues. The J segment lost 5 bases and the V segment lost 6 bases, leaving 5 bases of the junction unmatched. The CDR3 coding sequence is TGTGCCAGCAGCCTTGGGACTAGCGGGAGGAACGAGCAGTACTTC. Encoded protein: CASSLGTSGRNEQYF.

The chain uses TRBV27 and TRBJ1-1, with 10 bases identical to TRBD1. This CDR3 region has 15 residues. Unmatched junction bases numbered 8, after V lost 6 bases and J lost 4 bases. CDR1 and CDR2 from the germline V gene are MNHEY and SMNVEV (reference sequence). CDR3 DNA: TGTGCCAGCAGCCACCCGGGACAGGGGATCACTGAAGCTTTCTTT. Protein: CASSHPGQGITEAFF.

The V call is TRBV4-3, the J call TRBJ2-3; TRBD2 aligns across 10 bases. V was clipped by 0 bases and J by 2 bases; unmatched bases: 14. The germline CDR1 and CDR2 sequences are LGHNA and YSLEER. The CDR3 is 20 residues long. CDR3 residues: CASSQDLASGGRTSTDTQYF. CDR3 nucleotides: TGCGCCAGCAGCCAAGATTTAGCTAGCGGGGGCCGAACCTCCACAGATACGCAGTATTTT.

The chain combines TRBV5-5 with TRBJ2-3; 12 nucleotides agree with TRBD2. After removal of 4 bases from V and 0 bases from J, the junction contained 12 bases not matched to a gene. The V gene's germline CDR1 is SGHKS and CDR2 YYEKEE (reference sequence). CDR3 length: 19 residues. The CDR3 spells CASSPRTSGASYSTDTQYF. CDR3 DNA sequence: TGTGCCAGCAGCCCTAGGACTAGCGGGGCAAGTTATAGCACAGATACGCAGTATTTT.

The rearrangement links TRBV2 to TRBJ2-1; 10 positions agree with TRBD2. V dropped 6 bases and J dropped 2; count of bases not matched to a gene: 4. The CDR3 loop spans 15 amino acids. Per germline, CDR1 SNHLY and CDR2 FYNNEI. The CDR3 region is CASRPSGSAYNEQFF. DNA of the CDR3: TGTGCCAGCAGGCCTAGCGGGAGTGCCTACAATGAGCAGTTCTTC.

This chain connects TRBV2 to TRBJ2-7; D is unclear. This CDR3 is built from 11 residues. The V and J ends lost 5 bases and 3 bases respectively, with 5 bases between them. Germline-derived CDR1 and CDR2 are SNHLY and FYNNEI. CDR3 nucleotides: TGTGCCAGCAGTTCCCGCTACGAGCAGTACTTC. Translation: CASSSRYEQYF. The whole variable domain, filled in from reference TRBV2 and TRBJ2-7, reads EPEVTQTPSHQVTQMGQEVILRCVPISNHLYFYWYRQILGQKVEFLVSFYNNEISEKSEIFDDQFSVERPDGSNFTLKIRSTKLEDSAMYFCASSSRYEQYFGPGTRLTVT.